This T cell receptor (beta chain) is from a study of identical twins. TCRdb fed the 5' RACE reads into MiXCR, producing one record per CDR3 protein. The table lists hundreds of thousands of distinct CDR3 sequences, around 8.3% of them singletons. Germline CDR1 MNHNS, CDR2 SASEGT. This CDR3 region has 11 residues. V was clipped by 5 bases and J by 13 bases, with 14 bases between them. Study-wide results and limits: Insertions ran lower in abundant cord blood beta clonotypes, though not in memory repertoires. Not following the same donors, the study drew its conclusions from cross-sectional statistical analysis.

About this clonotype itself: Its antigen is undetermined.

Another study also made use of these data, one on yellow fever vaccine responses in identical twins.

The chain links TRBV6-1 to TRBJ1-1, with D tentatively TRBD1 (5 bases). The specimen was PBMCs. The sequence was obtained from a woman between 18 and 30 years old in good health. This chain's CDR3 is CASSTHLGGFF. The CDR3 DNA follows: TGTGCCAGCAGTACACACCTCGGGGGTTTCTTT.